A single sample gave rise to the 32 T cell receptor beta chains below, sequenced in a study of T cell responses to AZD1222 COVID-19 vaccine. Sequencing was performed with immunoSEQ multiplex PCR; in TCRdb, only in-frame clones are kept and a portion is missing. This table has around 140,000 clones, 93% appearing once. Material: peripheral blood, obtained on day 0 of AZD1222 vaccination. Receptors were obtained from an adult in good health.

The chain is built from TRBV19 and TRBJ1-5; weak D call: TRBD1 (6 bases). V was trimmed by 7 bases and J by 0 bases, leaving 13 bases between them. Per the germline V gene, CDR1 is LNHDA and CDR2 is SQIVND (reference sequence). The length of the CDR3 is 15 residues. For the CDR3, the DNA is TGTGCCAGTAATACAGGGAAATCTAGCAATCAGCCCCAGCATTTT. Protein product: CASNTGKSSNQPQHF.

This clone was observed a single time. This chain uses TRBV4-2 with TRBJ2-7; a possible D gene is TRBD1 (6 bases). V lost 0 bases and J lost 7, with 19 bases in between. Germline loops: CDR1 LGHNA, CDR2 YNFKEQ. This CDR3 has 16 residues. The CDR3 nucleotides are TGTGCCAGCAGCCAAGAGTCAGGGGCGACGACTTGGGAGCAGTACTTC. Its protein product is CASSQESGATTWEQYF.

This clone was found once. The chain combines TRBV5-4 with TRBJ2-1; 11 bases map to TRBD2. Trimming removed 4 bases from V and 3 bases from J; junction bases left unmatched: 6. This CDR3 region has 16 residues. Germline CDR1 reads SGHNT; CDR2 reads YYREEE (reference sequence). The CDR3 loop is CASSKGLADLYNEQFF. In nucleotides, the CDR3 is TGTGCCAGCAGCAAGGGACTAGCGGACCTCTACAATGAGCAGTTCTTC.

This rearrangement joins TRBV7-2 to TRBJ1-2, with 7 bases identical to TRBD1. Germline lookup yields CDR1 SGHTA and CDR2 FQGNSA. V trimming: 5 bases; J trimming: 2 bases; junction bases outside the gene matches: 2. The CDR3 extends over 13 amino acids. CDR3 DNA: TGTGCCAGCAGCCGGGGACAGAACTATGGCTACACCTTC. Encoded protein: CASSRGQNYGYTF.

The chain is built from TRBV9 and TRBJ1-1; the D gene is possibly TRBD1 (5 bases). V lost 10 bases, J lost 3 bases, and 10 bases lay in between. Germline loops: CDR1 SGDLS, CDR2 YYNGEE. CDR3 length: 11 amino acids. Here the CDR3 reads CAPGGDTEAFF. CDR3 bases: TGTGCCCCCGGGGGTGACACTGAAGCTTTCTTT.

The chain employs TRBV19 and TRBJ1-5; tentative D call: TRBD1 (6 bases). The CDR3 is 15 residues long. With 1 base removed from V and 5 bases from J, the gap between germline ends came to 12 bases. Germline assignment: CDR1 LNHDA and CDR2 SQIVND (reference sequence). In DNA, the CDR3 is TGTGCCAGTAGTATAGGGGGGCAGGGCTATCAGCCCCAGCATTTT. Its translation: CASSIGGQGYQPQHF. The whole variable domain, filled in from reference TRBV19 and TRBJ1-5, reads DGGITQSPKYLFRKEGQNVTLSCEQNLNHDAMYWYRQDPGQGLRLIYYSQIVNDFQKGDIAEGYSVSREKKESFPLTVTSAQKNPTAFYLCASSIGGQGYQPQHFGDGTRLSIL.

The chain links TRBV3-1 (or the pseudogene TRBV3-2) to TRBJ2-3; no firm D call. This CDR3 contains 14 residues. Trimming removed 1 base from V and 0 bases from J, with 5 bases in between. CDR1 and CDR2 from the germline V gene are LGHDT and YNNKEL (reference sequence). CDR3 sequence: CASSQALSTDTQYF. The DNA of the CDR3 is TGTGCCAGCAGCCAAGCCCTAAGCACAGATACGCAGTATTTT.

The chain couples TRBV28 to TRBJ2-3, with 7 bases identical to TRBD1. This CDR3 spans 14 amino acids. Germline lookup yields CDR1 MDHEN and CDR2 SYDVKM. V trimming: 2 bases; J trimming: 4 bases; junction bases outside the gene matches: 3. CDR3 coding DNA: TGTGCCAGCAGTTTAAAAGGGGGCCCAGATACGCAGTATTTT. It is translated as CASSLKGGPDTQYF.

The CDR3 DNA reads TGTGCCAGCAGCCGACGGTGGGGCGGGAGGGCCCCGTACCAAGAGACCCAGTACTTC. Translated: CASSRRWGGRAPYQETQYF. The gene calls are TRBV7-9 and TRBJ2-5, with 9 bases aligning to TRBD2. Germline V CDR1 and CDR2: SEHNR, FQNEAQ (reference sequence). This CDR3 is built from 19 residues. V dropped 5 bases and J dropped 0; count of bases not matched to a gene: 16.

The chain uses TRBV28 and TRBJ2-2; either TRBD1 or TRBD2 may fit D (5 bases each). This CDR3 is built from 16 residues. V was cut by 4 bases and J by 4 bases, with 16 bases left in between. Germline V lookup: CDR1 MDHEN, CDR2 SYDVKM. This CDR3 reads CASSWANPGGTGELFF. As DNA, the CDR3 is TGTGCCAGCAGTTGGGCCAATCCTGGGGGCACCGGGGAGCTGTTTTTT. Full variable domain (remainder filled in from reference TRBV28 and TRBJ2-2): DVKVTQSSRYLVKRTGEKVFLECVQDMDHENMFWYRQDPGLGLRLIYFSYDVKMKEKGDIPEGYSVSREKKERFSLILESASTNQTSMYLCASSWANPGGTGELFFGEGSRLTVL.

The chain carries TRBV10-3 and TRBJ2-1; TRBD2 agrees at 12 bases. CDR1 is ENHRY, CDR2 SYGVKD, per germline. This CDR3 contains 19 residues. The V segment lost 10 bases and the J segment 0 bases; nucleotides outside the gene matches: 16. CDR3 DNA: TGTGCCACCGACCCTAGCGGGAGGGTGGGTTTAAGCTCCTACAATGAGCAGTTCTTC. Its protein product is CATDPSGRVGLSSYNEQFF.

CDR3 sequence (DNA): TGTGCCAGCACAAGGGACAGGGAATCTGAAGGCTACACCTTC. This codes for CASTRDRESEGYTF. The chain is built from TRBV2 and TRBJ1-2, with 9 bases identical to TRBD1. The CDR3 is 14 residues long. V dropped 7 bases and J dropped 8; count of bases not matched to a gene: 11. Germline V CDR1 and CDR2: SNHLY, FYNNEI.

V usage is TRBV5-1 and J usage is TRBJ1-1, with 8 bases identical to TRBD1. V lost 2 bases and J lost 3; bases outside the gene matches: 3. In germline, CDR1 is SGHRS, CDR2 YFSETQ. The CDR3 is 14 amino acids. In DNA form, the CDR3 reads TGCGCCAGCAGCTTTGAGGGACAGGACACTGAAGCTTTCTTT. Protein: CASSFEGQDTEAFF. Full variable domain (remainder filled in from reference TRBV5-1 and TRBJ1-1): KAGVTQTPRYLIKTRGQQVTLSCSPISGHRSVSWYQQTPGQGLQFLFEYFSETQRNKGNFPGRFSGRQFSNSRSEMNVSTLELGDSALYLCASSFEGQDTEAFFGQGTRLTVV.

This clone was seen once. The V gene is TRBV24-1, the J gene TRBJ2-2, with TRBD1 identical over 8 bases. The germline gives CDR1 KGHDR, CDR2 SFDVKD. With 1 base clipped from V and 4 bases from J, the junction kept 7 bases outside the gene matches. The CDR3 consists of 17 residues. This CDR3 is CATSDLQTGDRTGELFF. CDR3 bases: TGTGCCACCAGTGATTTACAGACAGGGGATCGCACCGGGGAGCTGTTTTTT.

This chain uses TRBV4-1 with TRBJ2-1; tentatively, D is TRBD2 (6 bases). Trimming removed 4 bases at V and 0 bases at J, with 25 bases between. Germline-derived CDR1 and CDR2 are MGHRA and YSYEKL. The CDR3 consists of 20 residues. The CDR3 here is CASSPLRQGGVRSSYNEQFF. The CDR3, as DNA: TGCGCCAGCAGCCCCCTCCGCCAGGGAGGTGTGCGGAGCTCCTACAATGAGCAGTTCTTC.

The chain recombines TRBV5-4 with TRBJ2-7, with 7 bases matching TRBD1. Germline V lookup: CDR1 SGHNT, CDR2 YYREEE (reference sequence). The CDR3 is made up of 12 amino acids. The trim removed 0 bases at V and 6 bases at J, leaving 0 bases unmatched. DNA for the CDR3: TGTGCCAGCAGCTTGGACAGGGGCGAGCAGTACTTC. It specifies CASSLDRGEQYF.

The chain uses TRBV7-9 and TRBJ2-7; 7 nucleotides line up with TRBD1. The CDR3 runs to 14 residues. Germline assignment: CDR1 SEHNR and CDR2 FQNEAQ (reference sequence). Trimming cost V 3 bases and J 4 bases; bases outside gene matches: 6. The DNA for the CDR3 is TGTGCCAGCAGCTTTAGGGCAGGGGGTTACGAGCAGTACTTC. This encodes CASSFRAGGYEQYF.

This sequence joins TRBV5-1 and TRBJ1-3; D gene ambiguous. Germline V lookup: CDR1 SGHRS, CDR2 YFSETQ. Trimming removed 6 bases from V and 0 bases from J, with 13 bases in between. The CDR3 spans 15 residues. This chain's CDR3 is CASTIQPSSGNTIYF. As DNA, the CDR3 is TGCGCCAGCACGATCCAACCTAGCTCTGGAAACACCATATATTTT.

This chain uses TRBV28 with TRBJ1-2; TRBD1 might be the D (5 bases). The CDR3 spans 14 residues. The ends were cut back, 6 bases at V and 8 bases at J, with 19 bases in the middle. Per the germline V gene, CDR1 is MDHEN and CDR2 is SYDVKM. The CDR3 region has the DNA TGTGCCAGCAGACCTAGGGCTTCAGGGAGCGGCTACACCTTC. Its translation: CASRPRASGSGYTF.

The rearrangement uses TRBV7-2 and TRBJ1-6; D is perhaps TRBD1 (5 bases). Germline V CDR1 and CDR2: SGHTA, FQGNSA. V was shortened by 3 bases and J by 7 bases, with 13 bases between the two germline ends. The CDR3 length is 15 residues. The CDR3 sequence is CASSLEQVGNSPLHF. The CDR3 bases are TGTGCCAGCAGCTTGGAACAGGTCGGGAATTCACCCCTCCACTTT.

J is TRBJ1-1 and V is TRBV29-1; no reliable D call. Trimming shortened V by 7 bases and J by 0 bases, and 6 bases separated the two germline ends. CDR3 size: 11 residues. Germline CDR1 SQVTM, CDR2 ANQGSEA. The CDR3 loop is CSATMNTEAFF. CDR3 coding DNA: TGCAGCGCCACAATGAACACTGAAGCTTTCTTT.

The V call is TRBV28, the J call TRBJ1-2, with 9 bases lining up with TRBD1. The CDR3 has 14 amino acids. V shed 4 bases, J shed 5 bases, and the junction held 5 bases outside the gene matches. Germline CDR1 and CDR2: MDHEN and SYDVKM. The CDR3 spells CASSWRGQGYGYTF. CDR3 DNA sequence: TGTGCCAGCAGTTGGCGGGGACAGGGTTATGGCTACACCTTC.

This chain links TRBV27 with TRBJ2-4; TRBD2 might be the D (6 bases). Germline CDR1 MNHEY, CDR2 SMNVEV (reference sequence). Trimming cost V 5 bases and J 2 bases, with 10 bases left between them. The CDR3 is 14 amino acids. Here the CDR3 reads CASSPLASKNIQYF. CDR3 coding DNA: TGTGCCAGCAGTCCTCTAGCGTCCAAAAACATTCAGTACTTC.

The V and J genes are TRBV19 and TRBJ2-1; 8 positions agree with TRBD2. CDR3 length: 16 amino acids. Trimming took 3 bases from V and 0 from J; bases not matched to a gene: 4. Germline V gives CDR1 LNHDA, CDR2 SQIVND (reference sequence). CDR3 coding DNA: TGTGCCAGTAGTATGGTGAGCGGGAGCTCCTACAATGAGCAGTTCTTC. It codes for CASSMVSGSSYNEQFF.

The chain carries TRBV25-1 and TRBJ2-3, with D unclear. V was clipped by 6 bases and J by 0 bases, with 7 bases between them. The length of the CDR3 is 13 residues. Germline values: CDR1 MGHDK, CDR2 SYGVNS. The CDR3, as DNA: TGTGCCAGCAGGGAGACTAGCACAGATACGCAGTATTTT. Protein product: CASRETSTDTQYF. Drawing the rest from reference TRBV25-1 and TRBJ2-3, the complete variable domain is EADIYQTPRYLVIGTGKKITLECSQTMGHDKMYWYQQDPGMELHLIHYSYGVNSTEKGDLSSESTVSRIRTEHFPLTLESARPSHTSQYLCASRETSTDTQYFGPGTRLTVL.

This clone was observed a single time. The chain employs TRBV9 and TRBJ2-3; D is perhaps TRBD1 (5 bases). V gave up 0 bases and J gave up 1 base, with 6 bases separating them. The germline V gene has CDR1 SGDLS and CDR2 YYNGEE. The CDR3 covers 14 residues. The chain's CDR3 is CASSVEGGTDTQYF. The CDR3 DNA follows: TGTGCCAGCAGCGTAGAAGGGGGCACAGATACGCAGTATTTT.

The CDR3 region is CASSLSQGANGYTF. CDR3 bases: TGTGCCAGCAGTTTATCCCAGGGGGCCAACGGCTACACCTTC. The rearrangement links TRBV28 to TRBJ1-2, with 8 bases aligning to TRBD1. The CDR3 contains 14 residues. V shed 1 base and J 8 bases; nucleotides not matched to a gene: 6. Germline V gene sequence: CDR1 MDHEN, CDR2 SYDVKM.

The chain combines TRBV3-1 (or the pseudogene TRBV3-2) with TRBJ1-2, with D perhaps TRBD1 (6 bases). The germline CDR1 and CDR2 sequences are LGHDT and YNNKEL (reference sequence). There are 15 residues in the CDR3. The germline V and J ends were trimmed by 2 bases and 4 bases, with 14 bases remaining between them. The CDR3 DNA is TGTGCCAGCAGCCAATTAGGGGGGGCGGCCTATGGCTACACCTTC. Translated, it gives CASSQLGGAAYGYTF.

This clone appeared a single time. The chain couples TRBV19 to TRBJ2-3, with 15 bases matching TRBD2. CDR3 length: 17 residues. The germline V gene encodes CDR1 LNHDA and CDR2 SQIVND (reference sequence). The ends lost 10 bases at V and 1 base at J; junction bases unmatched: 9. The CDR3 reads CATRTSGRAGGTDTQYF. The CDR3, as DNA: TGTGCCACTCGGACTAGCGGGAGGGCCGGTGGCACAGATACGCAGTATTTT.

The CDR3 DNA follows: TGTGCCAGCTCACCGTTTCAAGGTACCGGGACAGGGGCCTCTGGAAACACCATATATTTT. It translates to CASSPFQGTGTGASGNTIYF. V is TRBV18 and J is TRBJ1-3; 10 bases align to TRBD1. The CDR3 is made up of 20 amino acids. Unmatched junction bases numbered 14, after V lost 3 bases and J lost 0 bases. Germline CDR1 is KGHSH and CDR2 is LQKENI.

The chain uses TRBV14 and TRBJ2-3, with D maybe TRBD2 (5 bases). Germline CDR1 reads SGHDN; CDR2 reads FVKESK. The V end was cut by 3 bases, the J end by 2 bases, with 30 bases between. The CDR3 spans 21 residues. The CDR3 coding sequence is TGTGCCAGCAGCCACTATTTACGACTTACTAGGACGGGTCCACCCACAGATACGCAGTATTTT. It codes for CASSHYLRLTRTGPPTDTQYF.

This clone has only one observation. This chain connects TRBV6-5 to TRBJ2-7; perhaps D is TRBD1 or TRBD2 (5 bases each). The V and J ends lost 5 bases and 2 bases respectively, with 10 bases between them. CDR3 length equals 13 residues. Germline V gene lookup returns CDR1 MNHEY and CDR2 SVGAGI. The CDR3 protein is CASSRGPAYEQYF. The CDR3 coding sequence is TGTGCCAGCAGTCGGGGACCAGCCTACGAGCAGTACTTC.